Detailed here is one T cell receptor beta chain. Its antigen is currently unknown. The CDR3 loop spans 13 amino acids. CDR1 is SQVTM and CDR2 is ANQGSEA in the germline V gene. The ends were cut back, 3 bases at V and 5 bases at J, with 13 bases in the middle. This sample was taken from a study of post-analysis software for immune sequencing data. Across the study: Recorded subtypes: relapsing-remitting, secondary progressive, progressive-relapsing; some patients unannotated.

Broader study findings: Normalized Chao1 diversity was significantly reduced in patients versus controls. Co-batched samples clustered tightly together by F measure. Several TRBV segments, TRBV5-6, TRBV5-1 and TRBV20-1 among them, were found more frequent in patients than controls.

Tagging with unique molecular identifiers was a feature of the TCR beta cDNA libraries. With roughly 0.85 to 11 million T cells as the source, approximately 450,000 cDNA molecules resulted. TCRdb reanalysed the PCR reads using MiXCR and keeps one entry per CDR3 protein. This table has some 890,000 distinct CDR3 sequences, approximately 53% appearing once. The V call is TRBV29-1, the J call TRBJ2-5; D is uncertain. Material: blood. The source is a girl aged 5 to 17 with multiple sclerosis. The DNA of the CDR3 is TGCAGCGTTGACTTCACAATGGGCGAGACCCAGTACTTC. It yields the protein CSVDFTMGETQYF.